The 5 T cell receptor beta chains in this list originate from one sample, sequenced in a study of T cell repertoires in cytomegalovirus infection. TCRdb called the reads again in MiXCR, with one record for every CDR3 protein. The top ten hold 13% of the sample, which has hundreds of thousands of distinct CDR3 sequences, approximately 31% seen once. No antigen has been assigned to these receptors. The sequenced sample was cultured CD8+ T cells from PBMCs, obtained from culture after CMV antigen stimulation. These receptors were obtained from a human donor in good health (CMV status not recorded). Some clones in this sample may be carry-over from other donors' samples.

The rearrangement joins TRBV5-4 to TRBJ1-4, with D perhaps matching TRBD1 (6 bases). CDR3 length: 16 amino acids. The germline V and J ends were trimmed by 0 bases and 6 bases, with 15 bases remaining between them. Germline V lookup: CDR1 SGHNT, CDR2 YYREEE (reference sequence). The CDR3 region has the DNA TGTGCCAGCAGCTTGGATTTACAGGGCCTAGATGAAAAACTGTTTTTT. It codes for CASSLDLQGLDEKLFF.

This clonotype occurred a few times. The V and J genes are TRBV7-2 and TRBJ2-1; no firm D call. Per the germline V gene, CDR1 is SGHTA and CDR2 is FQGNSA. This CDR3 has 15 amino acids. V was shortened by 5 bases and J by 2 bases, with 13 bases between the two germline ends. The chain's CDR3 is CASSPRRTPYNEQFF. CDR3 in DNA: TGTGCCAGCAGCCCCCGACGGACCCCCTACAATGAGCAGTTCTTC.

The chain links TRBV6-2 or TRBV6-3 to TRBJ2-1, with a tentative D call TRBD1 (5 bases). Looked up from germline, CDR1 is MNHEY and CDR2 is SVGEGT. This CDR3 spans 15 amino acids. V lost 6 bases and J lost 4, with 16 bases in between. The CDR3 protein is CASRDVRALYNEQFF. CDR3 bases: TGTGCCAGCAGAGACGTCAGGGCTTTATACAATGAGCAGTTCTTC.

This chain connects TRBV19 to TRBJ1-1; D not certain. Trimming stripped 2 bases from V and 0 bases from J, with 7 bases between. This CDR3 region has 14 residues. Per germline, CDR1 LNHDA and CDR2 SQIVND (reference sequence). The chain's CDR3 is CASSIQLMNTEAFF. The CDR3 coding sequence is TGTGCCAGTAGTATACAGCTGATGAACACTGAAGCTTTCTTT. The full variable domain, with the rest looked up from reference TRBV19 and TRBJ1-1, is DGGITQSPKYLFRKEGQNVTLSCEQNLNHDAMYWYRQDPGQGLRLIYYSQIVNDFQKGDIAEGYSVSREKKESFPLTVTSAQKNPTAFYLCASSIQLMNTEAFFGQGTRLTVV.

This rearrangement joins TRBV6-8 to TRBJ1-6; D remains ambiguous. V lost 6 bases and J 10 bases, leaving 13 bases between the germline ends. The CDR3 has 13 amino acids. Germline V CDR1 and CDR2: MNHGY, SAAAGT. CDR3 residues: CASRVQKRSPLHF. CDR3 coding DNA: TGTGCCAGCAGAGTCCAAAAGAGATCACCCCTCCACTTT.